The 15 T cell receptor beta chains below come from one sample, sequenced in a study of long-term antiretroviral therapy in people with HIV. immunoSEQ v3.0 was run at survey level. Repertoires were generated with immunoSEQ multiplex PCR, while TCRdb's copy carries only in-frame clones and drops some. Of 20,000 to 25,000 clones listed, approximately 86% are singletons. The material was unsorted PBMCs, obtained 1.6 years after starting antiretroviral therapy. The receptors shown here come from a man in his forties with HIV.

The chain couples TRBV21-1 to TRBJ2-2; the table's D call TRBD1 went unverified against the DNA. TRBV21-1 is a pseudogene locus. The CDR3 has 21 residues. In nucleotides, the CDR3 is TGTGCCAGCAGCAAAGACCGTCGAAAGGGACAGGGTTTCCCATTGTCCGGGGAGCTGTTTTTT. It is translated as CASSKDRRKGQGFPLSGELFF.

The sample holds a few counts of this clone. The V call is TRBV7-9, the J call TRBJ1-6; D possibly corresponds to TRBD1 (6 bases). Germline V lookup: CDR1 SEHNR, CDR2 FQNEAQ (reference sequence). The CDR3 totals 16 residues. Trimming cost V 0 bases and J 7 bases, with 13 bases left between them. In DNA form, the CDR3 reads TGTGCCAGCAGCTTAGCGGGAGGGACATCCAATTCACCCCTCCACTTT. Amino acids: CASSLAGGTSNSPLHF.

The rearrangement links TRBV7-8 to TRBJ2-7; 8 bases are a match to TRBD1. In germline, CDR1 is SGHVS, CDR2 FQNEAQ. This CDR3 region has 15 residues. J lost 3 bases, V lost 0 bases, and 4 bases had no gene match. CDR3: CASSLAGTGDYEQYF. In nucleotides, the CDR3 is TGTGCCAGCAGCTTAGCGGGGACAGGAGACTACGAGCAGTACTTC.

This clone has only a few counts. The CDR3 is CASSSWARGVYGYTF. The CDR3 DNA follows: TGTGCCAGCAGCTCGTGGGCGCGGGGTGTCTATGGCTACACCTTC. The chain employs TRBV7-9 and TRBJ1-2; D gene unclear. V was trimmed by 4 bases and J by 4 bases, leaving 16 bases between them. This CDR3 spans 15 amino acids. The V gene's germline CDR1 is SEHNR and CDR2 FQNEAQ (reference sequence).

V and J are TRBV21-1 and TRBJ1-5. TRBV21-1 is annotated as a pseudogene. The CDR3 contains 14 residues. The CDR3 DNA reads TGTGCCAGCAGCAAATCGTTCACCCGTCCGCCCCAGCATTTT. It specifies CASSKSFTRPPQHF.

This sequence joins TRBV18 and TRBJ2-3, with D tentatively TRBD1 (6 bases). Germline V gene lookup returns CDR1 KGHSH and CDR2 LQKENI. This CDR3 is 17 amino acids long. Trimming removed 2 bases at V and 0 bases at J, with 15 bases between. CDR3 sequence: CASSPYGQPSSTDTQYF. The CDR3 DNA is TGTGCCAGCTCACCATATGGACAGCCATCTAGCACAGATACGCAGTATTTT.

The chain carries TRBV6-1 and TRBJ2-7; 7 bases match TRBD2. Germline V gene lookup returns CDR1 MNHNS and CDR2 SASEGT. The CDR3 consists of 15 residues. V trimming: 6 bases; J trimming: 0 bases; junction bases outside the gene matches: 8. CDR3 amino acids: CASSPGAGPSYEQYF. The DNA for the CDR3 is TGTGCCAGCAGCCCCGGAGCGGGACCCTCCTACGAGCAGTACTTC.

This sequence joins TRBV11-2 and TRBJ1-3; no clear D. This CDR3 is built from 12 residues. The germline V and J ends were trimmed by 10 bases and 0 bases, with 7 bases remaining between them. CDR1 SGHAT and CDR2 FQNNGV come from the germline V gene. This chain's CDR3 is CATSYSGNTIYF. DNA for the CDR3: TGTGCCACCTCCTACTCTGGAAACACCATATATTTT.

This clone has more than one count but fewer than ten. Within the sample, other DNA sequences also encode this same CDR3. The CDR3 nucleotides are TGTGCCAGCAGCTCCACAGCCTACGAGCAGTACTTC. Translating gives CASSSTAYEQYF. The chain combines TRBV11-3 with TRBJ2-7, with D uncertain. The ends were cut back, 4 bases at V and 2 bases at J, with 6 bases in the middle. The CDR3 sequence is 12 residues long. The germline V gene encodes CDR1 SGHNT and CDR2 YENEEA.

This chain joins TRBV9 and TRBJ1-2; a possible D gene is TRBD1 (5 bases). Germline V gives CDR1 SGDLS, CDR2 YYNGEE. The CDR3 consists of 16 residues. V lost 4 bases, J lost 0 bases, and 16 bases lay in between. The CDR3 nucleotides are TGTGCCAGCAGCCCCAGGCGGCAAGGGGCTAACTATGGCTACACCTTC. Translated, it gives CASSPRRQGANYGYTF.

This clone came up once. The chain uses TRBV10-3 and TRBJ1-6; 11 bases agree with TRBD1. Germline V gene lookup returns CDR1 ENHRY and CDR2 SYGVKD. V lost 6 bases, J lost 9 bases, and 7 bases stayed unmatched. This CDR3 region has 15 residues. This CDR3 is CAISRRGQGGSPLHF. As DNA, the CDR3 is TGTGCCATCAGCCGACGGGGACAGGGGGGTTCACCCCTCCACTTT.

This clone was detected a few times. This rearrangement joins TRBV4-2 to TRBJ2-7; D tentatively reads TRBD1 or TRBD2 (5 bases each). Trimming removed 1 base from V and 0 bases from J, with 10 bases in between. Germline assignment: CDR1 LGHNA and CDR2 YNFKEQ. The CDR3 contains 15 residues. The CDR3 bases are TGTGCCAGCAGCCAAGCGGGGACGGGCTCCTACGAGCAGTACTTC. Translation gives CASSQAGTGSYEQYF.

Written as DNA, the CDR3 is TGTGCCAGTAGTGTGAACAGTCGAGGACTCTATGGCTACACCTTC. Protein: CASSVNSRGLYGYTF. This rearrangement joins TRBV19 to TRBJ1-2, with D hard to call. CDR1 LNHDA and CDR2 SQIVND come from the germline V gene (reference sequence). CDR3 size: 15 residues. Trimming stripped 5 bases from V and 4 bases from J, with 17 bases between.

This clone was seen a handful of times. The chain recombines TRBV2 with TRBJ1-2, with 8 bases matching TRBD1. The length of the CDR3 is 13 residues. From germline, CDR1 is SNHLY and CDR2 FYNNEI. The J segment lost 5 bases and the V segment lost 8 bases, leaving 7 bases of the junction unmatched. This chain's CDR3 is CASEDRVGYGYTF. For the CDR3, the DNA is TGTGCCAGCGAGGACAGGGTTGGGTATGGCTACACCTTC.

The CDR3 protein is CASSLALGQGILATQYF. Written as DNA, the CDR3 is TGTGCCAGCAGCTTAGCCCTTGGACAGGGAATACTGGCTACGCAGTATTTT. The V and J genes are TRBV13 and TRBJ2-3; 8 positions match TRBD1. From germline, CDR1 is PRHDT and CDR2 FYEKMQ (reference sequence). The CDR3 is made up of 17 amino acids. Germline trimming cut 1 base from V and 8 bases from J; bases unmatched to any gene: 14.